This T cell receptor beta chain was retrieved from a study of long-term antiretroviral therapy in people with HIV. All participants with HIV were treated in the United States. Whole-study findings and limits: Dating from the mid-2000s to the late 2010s, the blood was possibly obtained under older ART regimens.

Notes on this clone: Its antigen is undetermined.

This CDR3 is built from 11 residues. Germline values: CDR1 LNHDA, CDR2 SQIVND (reference sequence). Trimming at V came to 6 bases and at J to 8 bases, leaving 3 bases not matched to a gene. The libraries were made with immunoSEQ v3.0 at survey level. The protocol was immunoSEQ multiplex PCR, while the TCRdb copy is restricted to in-frame clones and leaves out a portion. The sample includes about 6,500 clones, around 85% of them seen just once. The sequencing here drew on unsorted PBMCs, taken 3.7 years after starting antiretroviral therapy. The receptor's source is a woman aged 45 to 65 with HIV. The chain links TRBV19 to TRBJ1-1; 7 bases match TRBD1. In nucleotides, the CDR3 is TGTGCCAGTAGCCGCAGGGGGGAAGCTTTCTTT. Protein product: CASSRRGEAFF.